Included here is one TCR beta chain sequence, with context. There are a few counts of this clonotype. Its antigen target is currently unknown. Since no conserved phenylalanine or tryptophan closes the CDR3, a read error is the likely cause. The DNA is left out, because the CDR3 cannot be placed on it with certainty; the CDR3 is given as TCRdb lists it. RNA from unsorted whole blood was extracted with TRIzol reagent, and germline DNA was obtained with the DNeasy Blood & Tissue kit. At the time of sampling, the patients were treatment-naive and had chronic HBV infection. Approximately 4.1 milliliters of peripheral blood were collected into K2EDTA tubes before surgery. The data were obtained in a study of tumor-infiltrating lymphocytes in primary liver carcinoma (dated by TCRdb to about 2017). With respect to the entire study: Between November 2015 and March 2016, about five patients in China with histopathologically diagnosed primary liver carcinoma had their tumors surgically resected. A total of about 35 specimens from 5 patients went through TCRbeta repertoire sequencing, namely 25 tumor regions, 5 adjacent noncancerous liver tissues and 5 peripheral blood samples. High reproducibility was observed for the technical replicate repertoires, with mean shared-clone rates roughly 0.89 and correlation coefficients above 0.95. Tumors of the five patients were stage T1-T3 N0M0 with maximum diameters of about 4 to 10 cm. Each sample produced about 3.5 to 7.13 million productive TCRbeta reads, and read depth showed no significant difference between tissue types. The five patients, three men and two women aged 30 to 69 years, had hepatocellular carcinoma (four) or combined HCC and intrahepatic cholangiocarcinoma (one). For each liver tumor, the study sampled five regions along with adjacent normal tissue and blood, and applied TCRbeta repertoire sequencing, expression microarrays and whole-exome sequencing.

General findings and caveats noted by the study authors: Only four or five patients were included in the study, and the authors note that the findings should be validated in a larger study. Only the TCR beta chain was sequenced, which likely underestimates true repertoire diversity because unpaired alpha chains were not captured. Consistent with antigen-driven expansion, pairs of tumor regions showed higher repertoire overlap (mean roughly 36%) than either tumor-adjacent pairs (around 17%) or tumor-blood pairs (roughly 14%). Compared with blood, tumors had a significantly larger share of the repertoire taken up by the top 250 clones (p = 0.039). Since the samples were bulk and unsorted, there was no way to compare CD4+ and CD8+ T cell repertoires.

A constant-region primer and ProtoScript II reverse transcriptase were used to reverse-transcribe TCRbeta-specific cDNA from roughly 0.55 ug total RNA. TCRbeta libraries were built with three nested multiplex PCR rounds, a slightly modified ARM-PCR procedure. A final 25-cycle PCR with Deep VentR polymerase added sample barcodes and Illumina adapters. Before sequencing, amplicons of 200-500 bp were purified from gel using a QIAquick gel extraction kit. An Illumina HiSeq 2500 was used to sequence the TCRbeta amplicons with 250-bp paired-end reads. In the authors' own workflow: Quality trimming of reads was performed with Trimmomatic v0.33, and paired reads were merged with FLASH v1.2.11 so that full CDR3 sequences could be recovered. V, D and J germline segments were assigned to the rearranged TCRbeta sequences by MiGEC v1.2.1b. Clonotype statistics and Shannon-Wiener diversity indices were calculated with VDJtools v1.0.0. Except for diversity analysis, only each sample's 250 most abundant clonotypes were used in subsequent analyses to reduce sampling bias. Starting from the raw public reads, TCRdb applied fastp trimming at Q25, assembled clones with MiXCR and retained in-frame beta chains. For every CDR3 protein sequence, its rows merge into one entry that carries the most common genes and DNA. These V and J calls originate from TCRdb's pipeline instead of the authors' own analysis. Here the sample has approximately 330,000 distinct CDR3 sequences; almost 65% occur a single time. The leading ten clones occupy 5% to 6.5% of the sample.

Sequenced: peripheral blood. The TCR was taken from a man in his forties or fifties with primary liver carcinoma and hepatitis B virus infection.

This receptor carries the CDR3 CASSLAGRTVTS. The chain is encoded by TRBV11-2 joined to TRBJ2-5; the table's D gene call, TRBD2, was not cross checked with the DNA. The CDR3 numbers 12 amino acids, ends counted. CDR1 and CDR2, looked up from the germline V gene, are SGHAT and FQNNGV.